This T cell receptor (beta chain) was captured in a study of relationships among human T cell subsets. Broader study findings: Over 55% of CD8+ cytotoxic sequences were in clones over 100 reads; regulatory and Th2 had few. Bead sorting may have left some CD4+CD8+ double-positive cells.

The T cell receptor alpha and beta CDR3 regions were amplified from mRNA by semiquantitative ARM-PCR. In ARM-PCR, communal superprimers followed tagged nested gene-specific primers for exponential amplification. First-round products served as template after exonuclease removal of nested primers. TCRdb called the multiplex PCR reads again in MiXCR, with one record for every CDR3 protein. The sample holds over 10,000 distinct CDR3 sequences, around 70% seen once. Th1 cells were collected as flow-through following bead selections for CD25, CD56 and CD294. Subset-specific monoclonal antibody beads were used to isolate T cell subsets. Details on this clonotype: What it binds is not known.

The V and J ends lost 0 bases and 7 bases respectively, with 4 bases between them. Germline V gene lookup returns CDR1 SGHAT and CDR2 FQDESV (reference sequence). The CDR3 is made up of 12 amino acids. Material: CD4+ Th1 cells sorted from blood. The chain combines TRBV11-1 with TRBJ2-1; the D is unclear. The sequence was collected from a man aged 35 to 55 in good health. CDR3 in amino acids: CASSLARNEQFF. The CDR3 DNA sequence: TGTGCCAGCAGCTTAGCCCGGAATGAGCAGTTCTTC.